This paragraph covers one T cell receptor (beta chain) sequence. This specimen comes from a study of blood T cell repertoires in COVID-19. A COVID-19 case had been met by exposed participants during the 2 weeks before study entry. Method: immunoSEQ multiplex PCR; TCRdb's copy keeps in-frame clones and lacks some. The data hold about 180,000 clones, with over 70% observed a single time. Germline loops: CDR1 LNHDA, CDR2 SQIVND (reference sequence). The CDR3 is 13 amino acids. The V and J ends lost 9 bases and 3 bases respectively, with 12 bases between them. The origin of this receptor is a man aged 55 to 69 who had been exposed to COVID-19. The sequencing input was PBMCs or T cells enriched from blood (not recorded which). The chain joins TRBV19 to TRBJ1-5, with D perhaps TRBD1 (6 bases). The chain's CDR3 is CASVTGINQPQHF. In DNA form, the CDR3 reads TGTGCCAGCGTCACAGGGATCAATCAGCCCCAGCATTTT.